The TCR beta chain described here comes from a study of Graves' ophthalmopathy and Graves' hyperthyroidism. Points from the study as a whole: Forecasting of ophthalmopathy progression by the model achieved around 71% sensitivity and roughly 75% specificity.

With regard to this clonotype: Antigen: not known.

The sequenced template was RNA, covering the TCR beta CDR3 region. HTBI primers served in a first-round RT-PCR, which a second-round multiplex PCR followed. TCRdb reprocessed the multiplex PCR reads via MiXCR and lists one record per CDR3 protein. This table has nearly 400,000 distinct CDR3 sequences, around 16% appearing once. Trimming took 0 bases from V and 3 from J, leaving 12 bases between them. CDR1 and CDR2 from the germline V gene are LNHNV and YYDKDF (reference sequence). The CDR3 consists of 15 residues. Material for sequencing was peripheral blood. V usage is TRBV15 and J usage is TRBJ2-7, with D maybe TRBD2 (5 bases). The clonotype comes from a woman aged 18-29 years with Graves' ophthalmopathy. CDR3 DNA: TGTGCCACCAGCAGAGATGGCAGGACTGGCTACGAGCAGTACTTC. It encodes CATSRDGRTGYEQYF.